The clone carrying this T cell receptor beta chain showed up just a few times. This specimen belongs to a study of blood T cell repertoires in COVID-19. Study in general: Samples representing acute and convalescent COVID-19 were sourced from the United States, Italy and Spain. T cells, B-cell-depleted T cells, or PBMCs provided the cDNA or gDNA that served as material.

Authors' processing steps: Estimated nucleated cell counts came from reference gene primer amplification. Clones were sequenced by immunoSEQ multiplex PCR, and TCRdb holds only the in-frame ones, with some missing. For V, J and clone size, that table is used; D and trimming come from the DNA. The table records approximately 44,000 clones, 88% of them present only once. The V and J ends lost 8 bases and 3 bases, in that order; junction bases with no gene match: 10. The CDR3 consists of 15 residues. Germline V lookup: CDR1 ENHRY, CDR2 SYGVKD. Material: peripheral blood. This chain uses TRBV10-3 with TRBJ2-3, with 8 bases matching TRBD2. This TCR derives from a woman aged 40 to 55 with acute or convalescent COVID-19. The CDR3 DNA sequence: TGTGCCATCTCAGCCCTAGCGGGTTCGACAGATACGCAGTATTTT. It specifies CAISALAGSTDTQYF.